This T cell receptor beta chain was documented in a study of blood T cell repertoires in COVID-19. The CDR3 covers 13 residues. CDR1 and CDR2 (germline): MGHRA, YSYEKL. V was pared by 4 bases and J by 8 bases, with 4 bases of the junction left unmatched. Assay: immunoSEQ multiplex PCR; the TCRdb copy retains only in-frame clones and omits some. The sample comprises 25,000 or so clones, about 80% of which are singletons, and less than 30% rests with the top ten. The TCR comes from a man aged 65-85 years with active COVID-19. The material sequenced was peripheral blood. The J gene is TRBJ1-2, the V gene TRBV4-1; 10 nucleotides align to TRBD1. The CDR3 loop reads CASSPGTGEGYTF. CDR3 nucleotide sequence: TGCGCCAGCAGCCCCGGGACAGGGGAAGGCTACACCTTC.